Presented here are 19 T cell receptor beta chains from one specimen sequenced in a study of blood T cells in healthy people across ages. Together with a sample-barcoded 5' primer, a J-beta primer mix was included in a second PCR lasting about 6 to 12 cycles. TCRdb independently ran MiXCR on the 5' RACE reads; one entry per CDR3 protein. The sample records some 1.5 million distinct CDR3 sequences, 40% to 45% being singletons. Sequenced: blood. Receptors were obtained from a woman younger than 30 in good health.

This clonotype has ten or more counts. Here the CDR3 reads CSVGGYNEQFF. The CDR3 DNA sequence: TGCAGCGTTGGGGGTTACAATGAGCAGTTCTTC. This sequence joins TRBV29-1 and TRBJ2-1; no definite D call. The CDR3 runs 11 residues. V lost 4 bases and J lost 4, with 5 bases in between. The germline V gene has CDR1 SQVTM and CDR2 ANQGSEA.

J is TRBJ2-1 and V is TRBV7-8, with 7 nucleotides matching TRBD2. CDR3 length: 15 amino acids. CDR1 is SGHVS and CDR2 is FQNEAQ in the germline V gene. Trimming removed 4 bases from V and 7 bases from J; junction bases left unmatched: 10. The chain's CDR3 is CASSSVGGGINEQFF. The CDR3 DNA is TGTGCCAGCAGCTCAGTTGGCGGGGGAATTAATGAGCAGTTCTTC.

In this sample, this clonotype turned up a few times. The chain carries TRBV12-3 or TRBV12-4 and TRBJ2-3, with a tentative D call TRBD1 (5 bases). V was shortened by 8 bases and J by 0 bases, with 9 bases between the two germline ends. The length of the CDR3 is 13 residues. Here the CDR3 DNA reads TGTGCCAGCTTCTACAGGAGCACAGATACGCAGTATTTT. As protein: CASFYRSTDTQYF.

The chain links TRBV27 to TRBJ2-3; TRBD2 might be the D (5 bases). This CDR3 contains 16 residues. Germline V gene data show CDR1 as MNHEY and CDR2 as SMNVEV (reference sequence). The V end was cut by 6 bases, the J end by 0 bases, with 16 bases between. The CDR3 reads CASSRLQPLSTDTQYF. CDR3 coding DNA: TGTGCCAGCAGCCGACTACAGCCGCTGAGCACAGATACGCAGTATTTT.

This clonotype was observed a few times. The chain uses TRBV6-5 and TRBJ1-6; possibly TRBD1 for D (5 bases). Deletions cut 5 bases from V and 10 bases from J, with 15 bases between. The CDR3 is 14 residues long. CDR1 is MNHEY, CDR2 SVGAGI, per germline. For the CDR3, the DNA is TGTGCCAGCAGTCAGACAGCGGGTCAATCACCCCTCCACTTT. Encoded protein: CASSQTAGQSPLHF.

This clonotype was counted only a few times. The chain is built from TRBV10-3 and TRBJ1-1; 8 bases fit TRBD1. Germline CDR1 and CDR2: ENHRY and SYGVKD. Losses at the gene ends were 7 bases for V and 3 bases for J; bases not matched to a gene: 10. CDR3 length equals 15 residues. CDR3 in DNA: TGTGCCATCACCGCGGACAGGGAATGGTACACTGAAGCTTTCTTT. Translating it yields CAITADREWYTEAFF.

The chain is built from TRBV12-5 and TRBJ1-2; D gene ambiguous. The CDR3 totals 13 residues. Germline lookup yields CDR1 LGHNT and CDR2 FRNRAP. With 4 bases removed from V and 10 bases from J, the gap between germline ends came to 16 bases. CDR3 residues: CASGSLPGIDYTF. The CDR3 coding sequence is TGTGCTAGTGGTTCACTCCCGGGTATCGACTACACCTTC. The full variable domain, completed using reference TRBV12-5 and TRBJ1-2, is DARVTQTPRHKVTEMGQEVTMRCQPILGHNTVFWYRQTMMQGLELLAYFRNRAPLDDSGMPKDRFSAEMPDATLATLKIQPSEPRDSAVYFCASGSLPGIDYTFGSGTRLTVV.

V is TRBV19 and J is TRBJ2-1, with TRBD2 as a possible D gene (5 bases). V lost 6 bases to trimming and J lost 13 bases, with 16 bases between them. The CDR3 totals 12 residues. Germline lookup yields CDR1 LNHDA and CDR2 SQIVND (reference sequence). CDR3 DNA sequence: TGTGCCAGTAGCCTTACCGGAGGCACCCAGTTCTTC. Translating gives CASSLTGGTQFF.

This clonotype has a handful of counts. This sequence joins TRBV14 and TRBJ2-5; TRBD1 or TRBD2 may be the D gene (5 bases each). Trimming cost V 4 bases and J 11 bases, with 23 bases left between them. The CDR3 contains 15 residues. Germline-derived CDR1 and CDR2 are SGHDN and FVKESK. The CDR3 sequence: CASSPGTSFWNEQYF. DNA for the CDR3: TGTGCCAGCAGCCCCGGGACCAGCTTCTGGAATGAGCAGTACTTC.

The chain carries TRBV28 and TRBJ2-3; D might be TRBD1 (7 bases). The germline V and J ends were trimmed by 4 bases and 10 bases, with 18 bases remaining between them. Germline CDR1 MDHEN, CDR2 SYDVKM. The CDR3 has 14 amino acids. The CDR3 protein is CASSSPGGMGAQYF. The CDR3 DNA follows: TGTGCCAGCAGTTCGCCAGGGGGGATGGGTGCGCAGTATTTT.

This rearrangement joins TRBV7-9 to TRBJ2-4; D is possibly TRBD2 (6 bases). The J call could be wrong; TRBJ2-7 is a better fit for the DNA end. This CDR3 spans 15 amino acids. Looked up from germline, CDR1 is SEHNR and CDR2 is FQNEAQ (reference sequence). In DNA form, the CDR3 reads TGTGCCAGCAGCTTAAACGGGAGAGGCGCCTACGAGCAGTACTTC. This codes for CASSLNGRGAYEQYF.

The CDR3 sequence: CASRKVLQNEQFF. CDR3 sequence (DNA): TGTGCCAGCAGGAAAGTACTACAGAATGAGCAGTTCTTC. V and J are TRBV7-9 and TRBJ2-1; D is unclear. Trimming took 6 bases from V and 7 from J, leaving 13 bases between them. The germline gives CDR1 SEHNR, CDR2 FQNEAQ (reference sequence). The CDR3 consists of 13 residues.

The rearrangement links TRBV12-5 to TRBJ2-4; tentatively, D is TRBD2 (6 bases). The J call may be faulty, since TRBJ2-7 better matches the DNA end. This CDR3 has 11 residues. CDR1 LGHNT and CDR2 FRNRAP come from the germline V gene. The CDR3, as DNA: TGTGCCACCGGGGGTAGCGACGAGCAGTACTTC. Translated, it gives CATGGSDEQYF.

This clonotype occurred once. J is TRBJ1-4 and V is TRBV5-4; maybe TRBD1 (6 bases). Germline V gene sequence: CDR1 SGHNT, CDR2 YYREEE (reference sequence). The V gene lost 3 bases and the J gene lost 8 bases, with 20 bases spanning the gap. CDR3 length: 16 residues. The CDR3 bases are TGTGCCAGCAGCTCCGATGCCGGGGGGCCAAAGGAAAAACTGTTTTTT. It is translated as CASSSDAGGPKEKLFF. Based on the CDR3 plus reference TRBV5-4 and TRBJ1-4, the full variable domain is ETGVTQSPTHLIKTRGQQVTLRCSSQSGHNTVSWYQQALGQGPQFIFQYYREEENGRGNFPPRFSGLQFPNYSSELNVNALELDDSALYLCASSSDAGGPKEKLFFGSGTQLSVL.

This rearrangement joins TRBV28 to TRBJ2-5; 7 nucleotides align to TRBD2. CDR1 and CDR2 from the germline V gene are MDHEN and SYDVKM. Trimming took 5 bases from V and 11 from J; bases not matched to a gene: 11. This CDR3 spans 13 amino acids. This CDR3 is CASSPGLKSEQYF. Written as DNA, the CDR3 is TGTGCCAGCAGTCCGGGACTAAAATCTGAGCAGTACTTC.

V and J are TRBV20-1 and TRBJ1-3; D is ambiguous. Germline V CDR1 and CDR2: DFQATT, SNEGSKA (reference sequence). The length of the CDR3 is 14 residues. With 5 bases removed from V and 0 bases from J, the gap between germline ends came to 11 bases. As DNA, the CDR3 is TGCAGTGCTGCACTACAGAGCTCTGGAAACACCATATATTTT. It encodes CSAALQSSGNTIYF.

This chain uses TRBV2 with TRBJ2-4; 9 bases are shared with TRBD1. The tail of the sequence fits TRBJ2-7 better, so the J call may be wrong. The CDR3 is made up of 13 amino acids. The germline CDR1 and CDR2 sequences are SNHLY and FYNNEI. The CDR3 loop is CASSLRTGVEQYF. In DNA form, the CDR3 reads TGTGCCAGCAGTTTACGGACAGGGGTCGAGCAGTACTTC.

The genes are TRBV11-3 and TRBJ2-3; D not resolved. Per the germline V gene, CDR1 is SGHNT and CDR2 is YENEEA. Between the trimmed V and J ends, which lost 1 base and 8 bases, there was a span of 13 bases. The CDR3 is 14 amino acids. The CDR3 DNA sequence: TGTGCCAGCAGCTTAGGGCACGGGCCAGGTACGCAGTATTTT. It specifies CASSLGHGPGTQYF.

This clonotype was picked up one time. The chain has TRBV15 and TRBJ2-1, with 11 nucleotides matching TRBD2. The V gene end was trimmed by 3 bases and the J gene end by 8 bases; junction bases not matched to a gene: 9. CDR1 and CDR2 from the germline V gene are LNHNV and YYDKDF (reference sequence). The CDR3 sequence is 16 residues long. CDR3 in DNA: TGTGCCACCAGCAGGTTAGCGGGACTAGCGGTAGATGAGCAGTTCTTC. It translates to CATSRLAGLAVDEQFF. The whole variable domain, filled in from reference TRBV15 and TRBJ2-1, reads DAMVIQNPRYQVTQFGKPVTLSCSQTLNHNVMYWYQQKSSQAPKLLFHYYDKDFNNEADTPDNFQSRRPNTSFCFLDIRSPGLGDTAMYLCATSRLAGLAVDEQFFGPGTRLTVL.